Detailed here is one T cell receptor (beta chain). What it binds is not known. Per germline, CDR1 MNHEY and CDR2 SVGAGI. CDR3 length: 13 residues. V gave up 6 bases and J gave up 2 bases, with 11 bases separating them. This specimen belongs to a study of CD8+CD57+ T cells in acquired aplastic anemia. Across the whole study: DNA from sorted CD4+ and CD8+ cells averaged approximately 2.9 ug. Overall study findings and caveats: Around 29 CD8+ CDR3 sequences were shared between patients and controls.

The TCR beta profiling, which covered VDJ combination and CDR3 sequence, was carried out using genomic DNA as the template. TCRdb re-called the reads through MiXCR, storing one row per CDR3 protein. This table holds a few hundred thousand distinct CDR3 sequences, roughly 64% found once. The sample consisted of sorted CD4+, CD8+, or CD8+CD57+ T cells (not recorded which) from PBMCs. The sequence derives from a human donor in good health, serving as a control. The chain has TRBV6-5 and TRBJ2-7, with D tentatively TRBD2 (5 bases). This chain's CDR3 is CASSLAPAYEQYF. The CDR3 DNA sequence: TGTGCCAGCAGCTTAGCGCCAGCCTACGAGCAGTACTTC.